Presented here are 20 T cell receptor beta chains from one specimen sequenced in a study of cytomegalovirus exposure and HLA in healthy donors. Use of 60 Vbeta and 13 Jbeta primers characterized the PCR. Sequencing was performed with immunoSEQ multiplex PCR; in TCRdb, only in-frame clones are kept and a portion is missing. This sample has 210,000 or so clones; about 77% occur once, and the top ten carry approximately 2%. Sequenced input: PBMCs. The origin of the receptors is a woman in her thirties in good health and CMV-seropositive.

This sequence joins TRBV2 and TRBJ2-2, with D maybe TRBD2 (7 bases). Trimming stripped 10 bases from V and 4 bases from J, with 13 bases between. The CDR3 is 13 residues long. CDR1 is SNHLY and CDR2 is FYNNEI in the germline V gene. The CDR3 nucleotides read TGTGCCACCAGGGGAGGGGGCACCGGGGAGCTGTTTTTT. It yields the protein CATRGGGTGELFF.

The chain links TRBV18 to TRBJ2-1; D perhaps matches TRBD2 (6 bases). The CDR3 is 12 amino acids. Germline CDR1 is KGHSH and CDR2 is LQKENI. Trimming took 6 bases from V and 12 from J, leaving 15 bases between them. The CDR3 reads CASSGLTEGQFF. In DNA, the CDR3 is TGTGCCAGCTCGGGACTTACCGAGGGGCAGTTCTTC.

CDR3 residues: CASSSPSSSGNTIYF. DNA for the CDR3: TGTGCCAGCAGTTCCCCCAGTTCCTCTGGAAACACCATATATTTT. This chain uses TRBV28 with TRBJ1-3; D is unresolved. Trimming took 4 bases from V and 0 from J, leaving 10 bases between them. CDR1 is MDHEN, CDR2 SYDVKM, per germline. CDR3 length: 15 residues.

J is TRBJ1-5 and V is TRBV2; TRBD1 aligns across 8 bases. The CDR3 runs 15 residues. Germline V gene lookup returns CDR1 SNHLY and CDR2 FYNNEI. Losses at the gene ends were 3 bases for V and 4 bases for J; bases not matched to a gene: 5. The CDR3 DNA follows: TGTGCCAGCAGTGATCCCCGGACAGGGAATCAGCCCCAGCATTTT. Translated: CASSDPRTGNQPQHF.

The J gene is TRBJ1-4, the V gene TRBV4-3; D is perhaps TRBD1 (5 bases). V lost 3 bases, J lost 3 bases, and 17 bases lay in between. Germline CDR1 and CDR2: LGHNA and YSLEER. CDR3 length: 17 amino acids. The CDR3 loop reads CASSQDVPGPANEKLFF. The CDR3, as DNA: TGCGCCAGCAGCCAGGACGTCCCAGGGCCGGCTAATGAAAAACTGTTTTTT.

The J gene is TRBJ2-1, the V gene TRBV7-9, with D unresolved. This CDR3 spans 12 amino acids. Germline CDR1 SEHNR, CDR2 FQNEAQ (reference sequence). Trimming removed 6 bases at V and 5 bases at J, with 8 bases between. The CDR3 reads CASRVGHNEQFF. The CDR3 DNA reads as TGTGCCAGCAGGGTTGGGCACAATGAGCAGTTCTTC.

This clone has just one count. The chain carries TRBV15 and TRBJ2-2, with D perhaps TRBD2 (7 bases). CDR1 is LNHNV, CDR2 YYDKDF, per germline (reference sequence). This CDR3 has 17 residues. V lost 8 bases to trimming and J lost 0 bases, with 19 bases between them. CDR3 sequence reads: CATAPGGQVANTGELFF. The CDR3 region has the DNA TGTGCCACCGCGCCGGGGGGCCAGGTCGCGAACACCGGGGAGCTGTTTTTT.

Only a few counts were recorded for this clone. This chain links TRBV10-3 with TRBJ1-1; 7 nucleotides agree with TRBD1. V lost 2 bases and J lost 8; bases outside the gene matches: 14. The CDR3 has 16 amino acids. Germline CDR1 reads ENHRY; CDR2 reads SYGVKD. The CDR3: CAISEINVGDSREAFF. The CDR3 DNA is TGTGCCATCAGTGAGATAAACGTCGGGGACAGCCGCGAAGCTTTCTTT.

V is TRBV2 and J is TRBJ1-5; 7 bases match TRBD1. V lost 5 bases, J lost 3 bases, and 4 bases stayed unmatched. The CDR3 contains 14 residues. Germline CDR1 is SNHLY and CDR2 is FYNNEI. CDR3: CASSRDRANQPQHF. The DNA of the CDR3 is TGTGCCAGCAGTAGAGACAGGGCCAATCAGCCCCAGCATTTT.

This clone has more than one count but fewer than ten. The gene calls are TRBV28 and TRBJ1-2; D uncertain. The germline V gene encodes CDR1 MDHEN and CDR2 SYDVKM. The CDR3 sequence is 12 residues long. The V gene lost 3 bases and the J gene lost 5 bases, with 7 bases spanning the gap. The CDR3 DNA follows: TGTGCCAGCAGTTTCGACGGGTATGGCTACACCTTC. The encoded protein is CASSFDGYGYTF.

The chain couples TRBV2 to TRBJ2-5; TRBD1 might be the D (7 bases). This CDR3 spans 13 amino acids. Trimming stripped 6 bases from V and 3 bases from J, with 11 bases between. Germline loops: CDR1 SNHLY, CDR2 FYNNEI. Written as DNA, the CDR3 is TGTGCCAGCAGGCGGGACAGCAAAGAGACCCAGTACTTC. It translates to CASRRDSKETQYF.

J is TRBJ2-3 and V is TRBV7-2; 9 nucleotides match TRBD1. V shed 4 bases, J shed 1 base, and the junction held 3 bases outside the gene matches. Germline V CDR1 and CDR2: SGHTA, FQGNSA. CDR3 length: 15 amino acids. The CDR3 sequence: CASSSQGAGTDTQYF. DNA of the CDR3: TGTGCCAGCAGCTCACAGGGGGCTGGCACAGATACGCAGTATTTT.

This clone appeared a few times. The chain is built from TRBV6-6 and TRBJ2-3, with a possible D match to TRBD1 (6 bases). Germline loops: CDR1 MNHNY, CDR2 SVGAGI (reference sequence). Trimming stripped 2 bases from V and 6 bases from J, with 9 bases between. This CDR3 is 13 amino acids long. This CDR3 reads CASSYPGEDTQYF. As DNA, the CDR3 is TGTGCCAGCAGTTACCCAGGGGAGGATACGCAGTATTTT.

The V gene is TRBV5-1, the J gene TRBJ1-4, with D possibly matching TRBD1 (6 bases). Germline values: CDR1 SGHRS, CDR2 YFSETQ. The V and J ends lost 1 base and 8 bases respectively, with 18 bases between them. This CDR3 region has 16 residues. The CDR3 bases are TGCGCCAGCAGCTTGTTACCGTTACAGGGCGCAGAAAAACTGTTTTTT. Translation gives CASSLLPLQGAEKLFF.

This chain connects TRBV7-8 to TRBJ1-1, with D possibly matching TRBD1 (5 bases). The CDR3 runs to 13 residues. V was shortened by 2 bases and J by 4 bases, with 8 bases between the two germline ends. Per the germline V gene, CDR1 is SGHVS and CDR2 is FQNEAQ. The CDR3 bases are TGTGCCAGCAGCTTAAGGGGCACCACTGAAGCTTTCTTT. Translation gives CASSLRGTTEAFF.

The chain combines TRBV27 with TRBJ1-2; 10 bases match TRBD1. Looked up from germline, CDR1 is MNHEY and CDR2 is SMNVEV (reference sequence). The CDR3 extends over 13 amino acids. The J segment lost 8 bases and the V segment lost 6 bases, leaving 6 bases of the junction unmatched. CDR3 sequence reads: CASRTTGGAGYTF. The CDR3 nucleotides are TGTGCCAGCAGGACGACAGGGGGCGCGGGCTACACCTTC.

The chain links TRBV30 to TRBJ1-5, with 7 bases that match TRBD1. The CDR3 runs to 14 residues. V gave up 2 bases and J gave up 3 bases; unmatched junction bases: 4. The germline gives CDR1 GTSNPN, CDR2 SVGIG (reference sequence). CDR3 loop: CAWSMTGINQPQHF. The DNA for the CDR3 is TGTGCCTGGAGTATGACAGGGATCAATCAGCCCCAGCATTTT.

This chain joins TRBV10-3 and TRBJ1-2, with 11 bases aligning to TRBD1. J was trimmed by 3 bases and V by 6 bases; bases with no gene match: 3. Germline values: CDR1 ENHRY, CDR2 SYGVKD. CDR3 size: 14 residues. CDR3 DNA: TGTGCCATCAGCGGACAGGGGGCGGACTATGGCTACACCTTC. It is translated as CAISGQGADYGYTF.

The chain links TRBV5-1 to TRBJ1-3; D is unclear. The CDR3 has 15 amino acids. Germline V gene data show CDR1 as SGHRS and CDR2 as YFSETQ. V dropped 5 bases and J dropped 0 bases, with 12 bases sitting between them. This CDR3 reads CASREAPSSGNTIYF. CDR3 in DNA: TGCGCCAGCAGGGAAGCGCCGAGCTCTGGAAACACCATATATTTT.

The chain has TRBV30 and TRBJ1-2; tentatively, D is TRBD1 (5 bases). This CDR3 is built from 13 residues. V gave up 0 bases and J gave up 5 bases, with 10 bases separating them. The germline CDR1 and CDR2 sequences are GTSNPN and SVGIG (reference sequence). As DNA, the CDR3 is TGTGCCTGGAGTGTACGGGGGTGGTATGGCTACACCTTC. It encodes CAWSVRGWYGYTF.